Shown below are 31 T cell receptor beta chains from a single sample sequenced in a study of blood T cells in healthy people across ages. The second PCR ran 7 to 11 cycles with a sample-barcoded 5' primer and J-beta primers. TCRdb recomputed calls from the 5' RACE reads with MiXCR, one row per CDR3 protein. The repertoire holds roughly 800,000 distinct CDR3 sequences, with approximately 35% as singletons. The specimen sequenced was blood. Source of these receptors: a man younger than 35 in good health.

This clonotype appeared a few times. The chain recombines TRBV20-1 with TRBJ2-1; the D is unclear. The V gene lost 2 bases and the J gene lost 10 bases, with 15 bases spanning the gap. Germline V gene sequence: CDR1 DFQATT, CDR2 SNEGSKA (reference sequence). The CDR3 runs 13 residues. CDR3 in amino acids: CSARYLGSSEQFF. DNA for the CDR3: TGCAGTGCTAGATACCTCGGAAGCTCAGAGCAGTTCTTC.

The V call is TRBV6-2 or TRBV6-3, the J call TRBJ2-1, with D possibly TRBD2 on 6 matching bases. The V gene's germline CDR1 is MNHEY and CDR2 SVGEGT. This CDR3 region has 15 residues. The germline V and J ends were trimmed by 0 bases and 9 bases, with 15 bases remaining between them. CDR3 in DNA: TGTGCCAGCAGTTACTCGATGGGTCCCGGGGGTGAGCAGTTCTTC. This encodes CASSYSMGPGGEQFF.

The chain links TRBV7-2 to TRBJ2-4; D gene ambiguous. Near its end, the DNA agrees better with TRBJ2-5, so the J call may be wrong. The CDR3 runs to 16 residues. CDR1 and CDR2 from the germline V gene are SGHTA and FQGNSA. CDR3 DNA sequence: TGTGCCAGCAGCTTAGAGTGGGCGGCGGCCCAAGAGACCCAGTACTTC. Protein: CASSLEWAAAQETQYF.

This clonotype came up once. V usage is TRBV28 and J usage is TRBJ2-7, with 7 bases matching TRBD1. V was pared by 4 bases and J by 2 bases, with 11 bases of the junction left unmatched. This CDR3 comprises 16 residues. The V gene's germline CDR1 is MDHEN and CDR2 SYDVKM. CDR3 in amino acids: CASSSQGRLGPYEQYF. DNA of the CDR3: TGTGCCAGCAGTTCACAGGGGAGACTGGGACCCTACGAGCAGTACTTC.

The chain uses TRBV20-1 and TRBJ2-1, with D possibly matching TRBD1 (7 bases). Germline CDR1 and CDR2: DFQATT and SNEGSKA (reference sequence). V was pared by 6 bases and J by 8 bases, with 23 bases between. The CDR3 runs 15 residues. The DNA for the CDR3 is TGCAGTGCCTACTTCGCTGGGCAGGGGGGTGATGAGCAGTTCTTC. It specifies CSAYFAGQGGDEQFF.

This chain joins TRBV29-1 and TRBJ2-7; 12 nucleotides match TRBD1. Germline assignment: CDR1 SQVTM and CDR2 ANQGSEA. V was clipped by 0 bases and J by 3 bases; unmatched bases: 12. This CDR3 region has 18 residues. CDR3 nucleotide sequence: TGCAGCGTTGAAGATCTTCGGGGACAGGGGGCGAATTTCTACGAGCAGTACTTC. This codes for CSVEDLRGQGANFYEQYF.

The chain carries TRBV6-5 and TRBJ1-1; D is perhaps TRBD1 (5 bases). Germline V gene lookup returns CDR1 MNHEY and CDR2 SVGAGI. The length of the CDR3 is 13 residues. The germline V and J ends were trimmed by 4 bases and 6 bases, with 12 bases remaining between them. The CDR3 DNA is TGTGCCAGCAGTTGGGCCCTGGGGGCTGAAGCTTTCTTT. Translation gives CASSWALGAEAFF.

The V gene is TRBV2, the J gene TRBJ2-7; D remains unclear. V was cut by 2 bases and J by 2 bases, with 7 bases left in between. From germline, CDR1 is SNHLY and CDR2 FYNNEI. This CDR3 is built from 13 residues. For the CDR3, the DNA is TGTGCCAGCAGTGAACAGGTCACCTACGAGCAGTACTTC. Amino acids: CASSEQVTYEQYF.

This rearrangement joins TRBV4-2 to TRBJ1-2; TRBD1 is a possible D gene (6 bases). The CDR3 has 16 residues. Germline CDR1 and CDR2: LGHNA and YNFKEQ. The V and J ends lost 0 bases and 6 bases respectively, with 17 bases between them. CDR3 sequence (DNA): TGTGCCAGCAGCCAAGAGTTAAGGGGGAGAAAAGATGGCTACACCTTC. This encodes CASSQELRGRKDGYTF.

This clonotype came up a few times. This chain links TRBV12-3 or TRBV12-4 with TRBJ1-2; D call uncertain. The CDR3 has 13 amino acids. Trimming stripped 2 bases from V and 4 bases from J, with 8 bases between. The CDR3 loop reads CASSLSQSYGYTF. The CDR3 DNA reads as TGTGCCAGCAGTTTATCACAGTCCTATGGCTACACCTTC.

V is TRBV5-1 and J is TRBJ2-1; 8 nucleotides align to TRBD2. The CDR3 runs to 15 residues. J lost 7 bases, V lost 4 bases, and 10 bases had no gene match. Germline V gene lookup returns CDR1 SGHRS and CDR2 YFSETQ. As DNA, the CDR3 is TGCGCCAGCAGCCCTGGCGGCGGGGGGAGGAATGAGCAGTTCTTC. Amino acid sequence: CASSPGGGGRNEQFF.

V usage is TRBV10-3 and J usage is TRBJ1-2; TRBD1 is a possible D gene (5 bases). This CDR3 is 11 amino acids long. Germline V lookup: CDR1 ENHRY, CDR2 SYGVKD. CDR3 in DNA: TGTGCGACAATGCTTGGGGGAGGCTACACCTTC. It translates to CATMLGGGYTF.

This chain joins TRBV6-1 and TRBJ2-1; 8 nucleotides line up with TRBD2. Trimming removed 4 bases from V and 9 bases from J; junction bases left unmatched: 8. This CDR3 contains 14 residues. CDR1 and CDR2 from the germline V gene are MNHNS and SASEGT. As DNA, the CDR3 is TGTGCCAGCAGTGGAAAGATAGCGGGGACTGAGCAGTTCTTC. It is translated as CASSGKIAGTEQFF.

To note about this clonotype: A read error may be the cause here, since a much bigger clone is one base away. The CDR3 sequence is CASSKGIQGYGYTF. CDR3 coding DNA: TGTGCCAGCAGTAAAGGAATCCAGGGCTATGGCTACACCTTC. The chain has TRBV12-3 or TRBV12-4 and TRBJ1-2; a possible D gene is TRBD1 (5 bases). This CDR3 has 14 residues. V was trimmed by 5 bases and J by 4 bases, leaving 14 bases between them.

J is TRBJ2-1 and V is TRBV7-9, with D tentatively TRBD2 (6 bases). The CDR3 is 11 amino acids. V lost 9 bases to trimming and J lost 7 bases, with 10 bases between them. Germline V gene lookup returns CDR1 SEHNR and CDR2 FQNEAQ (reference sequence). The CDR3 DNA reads TGTGCCAGGGACTACATGAATGAGCAGTTCTTC. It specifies CARDYMNEQFF.

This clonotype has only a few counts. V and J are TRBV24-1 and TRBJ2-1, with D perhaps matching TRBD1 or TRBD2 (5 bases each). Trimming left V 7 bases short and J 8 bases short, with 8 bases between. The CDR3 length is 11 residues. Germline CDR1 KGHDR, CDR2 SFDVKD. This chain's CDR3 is CATSRGDEQFF. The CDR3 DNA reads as TGTGCCACCAGCCGAGGGGATGAGCAGTTCTTC.

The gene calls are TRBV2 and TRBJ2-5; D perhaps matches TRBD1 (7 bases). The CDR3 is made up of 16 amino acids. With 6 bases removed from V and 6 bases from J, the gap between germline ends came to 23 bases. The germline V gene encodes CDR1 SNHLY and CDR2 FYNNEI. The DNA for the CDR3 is TGTGCCAGCAGGACCATCGGGCAGGGGGGTCCGAAGACCCAGTACTTC. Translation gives CASRTIGQGGPKTQYF.

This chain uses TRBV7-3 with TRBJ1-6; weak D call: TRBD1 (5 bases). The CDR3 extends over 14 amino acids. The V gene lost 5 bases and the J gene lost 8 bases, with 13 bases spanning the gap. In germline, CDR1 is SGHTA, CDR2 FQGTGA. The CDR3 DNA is TGTGCCAGCAGCCAGAGGGGTTCTCATTCACCCCTCCACTTT. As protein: CASSQRGSHSPLHF.

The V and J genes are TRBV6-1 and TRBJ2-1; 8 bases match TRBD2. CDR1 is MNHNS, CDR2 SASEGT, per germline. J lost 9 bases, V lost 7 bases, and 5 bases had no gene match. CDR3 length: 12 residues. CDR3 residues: CASNGGAGEQFF. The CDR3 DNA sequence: TGTGCCAGCAACGGGGGGGCTGGTGAGCAGTTCTTC.

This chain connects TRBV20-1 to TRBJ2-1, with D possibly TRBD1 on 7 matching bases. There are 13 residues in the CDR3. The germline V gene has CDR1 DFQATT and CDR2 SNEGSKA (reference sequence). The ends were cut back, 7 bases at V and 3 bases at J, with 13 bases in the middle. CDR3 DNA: TGCAGTGTCGGAGGGGGCGACTACAATGAGCAGTTCTTC. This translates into CSVGGGDYNEQFF.

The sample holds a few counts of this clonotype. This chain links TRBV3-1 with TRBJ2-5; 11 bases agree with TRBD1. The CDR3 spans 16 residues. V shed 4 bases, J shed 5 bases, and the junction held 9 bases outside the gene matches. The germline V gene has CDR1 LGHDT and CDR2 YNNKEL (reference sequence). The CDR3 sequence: CASSPTGQGAMETQYF. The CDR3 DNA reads TGTGCCAGCAGCCCGACTGGACAGGGGGCAATGGAGACCCAGTACTTC.

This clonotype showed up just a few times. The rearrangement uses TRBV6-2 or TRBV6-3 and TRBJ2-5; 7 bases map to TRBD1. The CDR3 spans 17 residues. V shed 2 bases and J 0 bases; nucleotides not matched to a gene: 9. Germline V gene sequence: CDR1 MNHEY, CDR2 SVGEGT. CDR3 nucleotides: TGTGCCAGCAGTTACGTGACAGGGCACTCATACCAAGAGACCCAGTACTTC. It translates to CASSYVTGHSYQETQYF.

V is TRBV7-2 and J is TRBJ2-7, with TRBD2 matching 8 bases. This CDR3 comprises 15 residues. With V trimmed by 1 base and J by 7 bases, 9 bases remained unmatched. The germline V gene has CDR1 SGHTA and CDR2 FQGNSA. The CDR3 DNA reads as TGTGCCAGCAGCTTAGGTGGGACTAGGAAAGCGGAGCAGTACTTC. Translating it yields CASSLGGTRKAEQYF.

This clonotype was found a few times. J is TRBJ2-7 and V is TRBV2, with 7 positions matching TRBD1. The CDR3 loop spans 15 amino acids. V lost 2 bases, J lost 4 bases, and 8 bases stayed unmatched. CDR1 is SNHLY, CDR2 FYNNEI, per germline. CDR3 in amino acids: CASSERKTGTYEQYF. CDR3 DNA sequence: TGTGCCAGCAGTGAAAGAAAGACAGGGACGTACGAGCAGTACTTC.

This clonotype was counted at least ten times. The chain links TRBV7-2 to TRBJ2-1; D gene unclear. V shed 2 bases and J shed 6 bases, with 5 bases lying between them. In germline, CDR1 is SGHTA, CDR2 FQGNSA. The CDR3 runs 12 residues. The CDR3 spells CASSLSVNEQFF. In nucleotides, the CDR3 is TGTGCCAGCAGCTTATCGGTCAATGAGCAGTTCTTC.

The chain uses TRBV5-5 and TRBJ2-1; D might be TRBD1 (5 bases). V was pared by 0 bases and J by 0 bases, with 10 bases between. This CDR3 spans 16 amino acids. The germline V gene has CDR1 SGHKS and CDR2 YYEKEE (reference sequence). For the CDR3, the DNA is TGTGCCAGCAGCTTGGCTAGGGGAAACTCCTACAATGAGCAGTTCTTC. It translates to CASSLARGNSYNEQFF.

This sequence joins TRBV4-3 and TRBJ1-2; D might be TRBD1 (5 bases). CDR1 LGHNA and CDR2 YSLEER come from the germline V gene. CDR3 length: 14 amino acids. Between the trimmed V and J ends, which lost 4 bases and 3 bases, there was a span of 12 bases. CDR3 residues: CASSPSRVDYGYTF. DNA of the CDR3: TGCGCCAGCAGCCCGTCCAGGGTAGACTATGGCTACACCTTC.

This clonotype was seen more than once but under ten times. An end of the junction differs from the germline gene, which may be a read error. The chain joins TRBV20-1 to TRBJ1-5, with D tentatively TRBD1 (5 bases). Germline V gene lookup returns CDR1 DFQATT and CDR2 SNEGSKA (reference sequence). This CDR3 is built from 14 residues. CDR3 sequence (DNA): TGCAGTGCTACCAAGGGACTGCGAAGTCAGCTCCAGCATTTT. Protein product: CSATKGLRSQLQHF.

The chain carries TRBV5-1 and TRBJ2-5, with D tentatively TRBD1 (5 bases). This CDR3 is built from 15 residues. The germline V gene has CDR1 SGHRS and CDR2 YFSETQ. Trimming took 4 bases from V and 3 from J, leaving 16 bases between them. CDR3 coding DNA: TGCGCCAGCAGCCAATTTAGGGGAATGGAAGAGACCCAGTACTTC. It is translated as CASSQFRGMEETQYF.

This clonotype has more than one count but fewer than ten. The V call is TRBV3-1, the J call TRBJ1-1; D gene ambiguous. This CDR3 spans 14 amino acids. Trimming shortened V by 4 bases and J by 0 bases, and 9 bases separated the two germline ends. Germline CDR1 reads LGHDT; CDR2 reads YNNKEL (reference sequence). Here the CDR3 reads CASSPVGMNTEAFF. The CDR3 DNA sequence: TGTGCCAGCAGCCCCGTGGGAATGAACACTGAAGCTTTCTTT.

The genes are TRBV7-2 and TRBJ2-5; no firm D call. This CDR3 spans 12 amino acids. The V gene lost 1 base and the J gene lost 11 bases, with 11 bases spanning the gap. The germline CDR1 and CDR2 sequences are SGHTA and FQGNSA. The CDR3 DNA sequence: TGTGCCAGCAGCTTAGTGCCGTTTGGGCAGTACTTC. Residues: CASSLVPFGQYF.